This T cell receptor beta chain was sequenced for a study of a mutant IDH1 vaccine in newly diagnosed glioma. As for the study in general: Vaccinations were initiated 4-6 weeks following radiotherapy alone, or were given together with temozolomide cycles. Radiotherapy, temozolomide, or both had been given previously, and both were given to most.

Sequencing used immunoSEQ multiplex PCR; TCRdb keeps in-frame clones, though not all of them. The data contain fewer than 45,000 clones, about 75% of them singletons. As regards this clone: Its matching antigen is unknown.

V lost 8 bases and J lost 8, with 11 bases in between. This CDR3 spans 11 amino acids. Germline V gene sequence: CDR1 ENHRY, CDR2 SYGVKD. Time point in this sample: week 23, last vaccination. Each dose delivered 300 ug of mutant IDH1 20-mer peptide subcutaneously with imiquimod. The material was PBMCs, obtained from a glioma patient whose treatment included an IDH1 peptide vaccine. The receptor was isolated from a man aged 50-60 years with glioma. The genes are TRBV10-3 and TRBJ2-3; a possible D gene is TRBD2 (7 bases). The CDR3 nucleotides read TGTGCCATCGGGGGGGCGGGTACGCAGTATTTT. It translates to CAIGGAGTQYF.